This TCR beta chain was sequenced during a study of blood T cell repertoires in COVID-19. Under the authors' procedure: Amplification with reference gene primers provided the estimates of nucleated cell counts. The protocol was immunoSEQ multiplex PCR, while the TCRdb copy is restricted to in-frame clones and leaves out a portion. V, J and clone size reflect that table, while D and trimming were determined from the DNA. Of 45,000 to 65,000 clones listed, about 90% are singletons. Sequenced: peripheral blood. The TCR sequence derives from an elderly man with active or convalescent COVID-19.

CDR3 bases: TGTGCCAGCAGTTCAACAGGGGGCCGGGATCAGCCCCAGCATTTT. Protein sequence: CASSSTGGRDQPQHF. The J gene is TRBJ1-5, the V gene TRBV28; 9 bases fit TRBD1. CDR1 is MDHEN, CDR2 SYDVKM, per germline. Trimming removed 4 bases from V and 5 bases from J; junction bases left unmatched: 6. The CDR3 extends over 15 amino acids.